Below, 15 T cell receptor beta chains from the same sample are listed, as sequenced in a study of regulatory T cells in long-lasting Graves disease. According to the study, TCR beta libraries were built with iRepertoire HTBI primers and CDR3-region Arm-PCR. One entry per CDR3 protein, called by TCRdb with MiXCR from the multiplex PCR reads. The sample records more than 350,000 distinct CDR3 sequences, around 23% being singletons. Stated time point: persistent/refractory GD, antithyroid drugs over 5 years with positive TRAb. RNA isolated from PBMCs was used to make the TCR library. The sequenced sample was peripheral blood mononuclear cells (PBMCs), obtained when the disease was refractory, from a patient treated with antithyroid drugs. The receptor set was obtained from a female donor with Graves disease.

The chain joins TRBV7-3 to TRBJ2-1; 9 bases agree with TRBD1. V trimming: 4 bases; J trimming: 4 bases; junction bases outside the gene matches: 5. The CDR3 totals 15 residues. The germline V gene has CDR1 SGHTA and CDR2 FQGTGA. CDR3 amino acids: CASSSGQGRYNEQFF. The CDR3 region has the DNA TGTGCCAGCAGCTCCGGACAGGGGAGGTACAATGAGCAGTTCTTC. The full variable domain, in which reference TRBV7-3 and TRBJ2-1 provide the parts outside the CDR3, is GAGVSQTPSNKVTEKGKYVELRCDPISGHTALYWYRQSLGQGPEFLIYFQGTGAADDSGLPNDRFFAVRPEGSVSTLKIQRTERGDSAVYLCASSSGQGRYNEQFFGPGTRLTVL.

This chain links TRBV29-1 with TRBJ1-1; no reliable D call. V lost 5 bases to trimming and J lost 2 bases, with 12 bases between them. The CDR3 contains 13 residues. The germline V gene encodes CDR1 SQVTM and CDR2 ANQGSEA. The CDR3 sequence is CSVFSTANTEAFF. CDR3 DNA: TGCAGCGTTTTCTCGACGGCCAACACTGAAGCTTTCTTT.

This clonotype was observed at least ten times. This chain links TRBV6-5 with TRBJ2-5; possibly TRBD1 or TRBD2 for D (6 bases each). Germline CDR1 MNHEY, CDR2 SVGAGI. CDR3 length equals 16 residues. V lost 0 bases to trimming and J lost 4 bases, with 15 bases between them. The CDR3 region is CASSYSVGGGGETQYF. As DNA, the CDR3 is TGTGCCAGCAGTTACTCAGTGGGGGGCGGTGGAGAGACCCAGTACTTC.

The chain carries TRBV7-2 and TRBJ1-6; no clear D gene. The germline gives CDR1 SGHTA, CDR2 FQGNSA. The germline V and J ends were trimmed by 1 base and 7 bases, with 17 bases remaining between them. The CDR3 runs 17 residues. CDR3 amino acids: CASSLVGGPGNNSPLHF. CDR3 coding DNA: TGTGCCAGCAGCTTAGTCGGCGGCCCGGGGAACAATTCACCCCTCCACTTT.

This clonotype was counted at least ten times. The chain couples TRBV28 to TRBJ2-7; D tentatively fits TRBD1 or TRBD2 (7 bases each). V lost 4 bases and J lost 11, with 18 bases in between. Germline V gene data show CDR1 as MDHEN and CDR2 as SYDVKM. The length of the CDR3 is 13 residues. The CDR3 coding sequence is TGTGCCAGCAGTTCCCAGGGGGGGCCGAATAAGTACTTC. Amino acid sequence: CASSSQGGPNKYF.

The chain uses TRBV19 and TRBJ1-5, with TRBD1 identical over 8 bases. The V and J ends lost 5 bases and 7 bases, in that order; junction bases with no gene match: 7. The germline V gene has CDR1 LNHDA and CDR2 SQIVND (reference sequence). CDR3 size: 14 residues. CDR3 nucleotides: TGTGCCAGTAGTGGAACAGGGGGGAGACAGCCCCAGCATTTT. Encoded protein: CASSGTGGRQPQHF.

This clonotype was counted only a few times. The chain couples TRBV7-9 to TRBJ2-7; tentative D call: TRBD1 (6 bases). V was clipped by 5 bases and J by 0 bases, with 17 bases between them. Germline loops: CDR1 SEHNR, CDR2 FQNEAQ (reference sequence). CDR3 size: 16 residues. The CDR3 spells CASSAITGPSSYEQYF. The CDR3, as DNA: TGTGCCAGCAGCGCGATAACAGGGCCGAGCTCCTACGAGCAGTACTTC. Full variable domain (outside the CDR3, taken from reference TRBV7-9 and TRBJ2-7): DTGVSQNPRHKITKRGQNVTFRCDPISEHNRLYWYRQTLGQGPEFLTYFQNEAQLEKSRLLSDRFSAERPKGSFSTLEIQRTEQGDSAMYLCASSAITGPSSYEQYFGPGTRLTVT.

In regard to this clonotype: A much larger clone sits a single nucleotide away, making a read error possible. The V gene is TRBV28, the J gene TRBJ2-7; D unresolved. The CDR3 loop spans 11 amino acids. The germline V gene encodes CDR1 MDHEN and CDR2 SYDVKM. The CDR3 reads CASLGIYEQHF. In nucleotides, the CDR3 is TGTGCCAGCCTTGGTATCTACGAGCAGCACTTC.

This clonotype was counted ten times or more. V usage is TRBV5-1 and J usage is TRBJ1-2; D ambiguous. Germline loops: CDR1 SGHRS, CDR2 YFSETQ. This CDR3 is built from 13 residues. V was shortened by 0 bases and J by 2 bases, with 5 bases between the two germline ends. The CDR3 loop reads CASSLEENYGYTF. CDR3 coding DNA: TGCGCCAGCAGCTTGGAGGAGAACTATGGCTACACCTTC. The whole variable domain, remainder taken from reference TRBV5-1 and TRBJ1-2, is KAGVTQTPRYLIKTRGQQVTLSCSPISGHRSVSWYQQTPGQGLQFLFEYFSETQRNKGNFPGRFSGRQFSNSRSEMNVSTLELGDSALYLCASSLEENYGYTFGSGTRLTVV.

This clonotype has a count of ten or more. This sequence joins TRBV11-2 and TRBJ2-5, with D unclear. CDR1 SGHAT and CDR2 FQNNGV come from the germline V gene. There are 13 residues in the CDR3. The V end lost 3 bases, the J end lost 2 bases, and 7 bases lay between the germline ends. The CDR3 nucleotides are TGTGCCAGCAGCTTTGGGGATCAAGAGACCCAGTACTTC. Protein product: CASSFGDQETQYF.

This chain links TRBV27 with TRBJ2-7; 7 nucleotides line up with TRBD1. V lost 4 bases to trimming and J lost 0 bases; unmatched junction nucleotides: 3. CDR1 and CDR2 from the germline V gene are MNHEY and SMNVEV (reference sequence). The CDR3 has 14 amino acids. CDR3 region: CASSWGQHSYEQYF. CDR3 DNA: TGTGCCAGCAGTTGGGGACAGCACTCCTACGAGCAGTACTTC.

A remark on this clonotype: With a far larger clone one base away, a read error is the likely cause. This sequence joins TRBV27 and TRBJ2-4; D might be TRBD1 (7 bases). Germline V gene sequence: CDR1 MNHEY, CDR2 SMNVEV (reference sequence). This CDR3 comprises 14 residues. V was shortened by 0 bases and J by 13 bases, with 16 bases between the two germline ends. CDR3: CASSLSRQGEAQYF. The DNA of the CDR3 is TGTGCCAGCAGTTTATCTCGGCAGGGGGAGGCCCAGTACTTC.

This clonotype was seen at least ten times. The rearrangement links TRBV6-1 to TRBJ2-5; 7 bases fit TRBD1. Trimming cost V 0 bases and J 0 bases; bases outside gene matches: 7. This CDR3 has 17 amino acids. Looked up from germline, CDR1 is MNHNS and CDR2 is SASEGT. CDR3 residues: CASSEAGKTGNQETQYF. CDR3 bases: TGTGCCAGCAGTGAAGCGGGAAAGACAGGGAACCAAGAGACCCAGTACTTC.

Many counts were recorded for this clonotype. V gene TRBV28 combines with J gene TRBJ1-4; maybe TRBD1 (5 bases). Germline CDR1 reads MDHEN; CDR2 reads SYDVKM. The CDR3 covers 18 residues. The V end was cut by 3 bases, the J end by 5 bases, with 22 bases between. DNA for the CDR3: TGTGCCAGCAGTTTTCACCCTCAACGACAGCACCAGAATGAAAAACTGTTTTTT. Its protein is CASSFHPQRQHQNEKLFF.

The chain carries TRBV30 and TRBJ2-2; D is perhaps TRBD1 or TRBD2 (5 bases each). Trimming cost V 0 bases and J 7 bases, with 12 bases left between them. CDR1 and CDR2 (germline): GTSNPN, SVGIG (reference sequence). This CDR3 comprises 14 residues. This chain's CDR3 is CAWSVGEFGGELFF. The CDR3 coding sequence is TGTGCCTGGAGTGTAGGGGAGTTCGGCGGGGAGCTGTTTTTT.